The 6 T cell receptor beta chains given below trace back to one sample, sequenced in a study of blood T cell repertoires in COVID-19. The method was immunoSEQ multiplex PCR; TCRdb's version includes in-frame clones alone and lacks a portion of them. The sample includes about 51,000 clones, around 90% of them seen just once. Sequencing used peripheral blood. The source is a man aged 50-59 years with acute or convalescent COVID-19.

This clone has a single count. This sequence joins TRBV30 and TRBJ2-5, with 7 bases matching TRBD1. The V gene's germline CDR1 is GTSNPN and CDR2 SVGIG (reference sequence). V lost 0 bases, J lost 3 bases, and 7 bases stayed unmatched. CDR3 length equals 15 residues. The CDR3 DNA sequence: TGTGCCTGGAGTGTTCAACAGGGGAAGGAAGAGACCCAGTACTTC. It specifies CAWSVQQGKEETQYF. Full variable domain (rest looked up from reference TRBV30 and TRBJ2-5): SQTIHQWPATLVQPVGSPLSLECTVEGTSNPNLYWYRQAAGRGLQLLFYSVGIGQISSEVPQNLSASRPQDRQFILSSKKLLLSDSGFYLCAWSVQQGKEETQYFGPGTRLLVL.

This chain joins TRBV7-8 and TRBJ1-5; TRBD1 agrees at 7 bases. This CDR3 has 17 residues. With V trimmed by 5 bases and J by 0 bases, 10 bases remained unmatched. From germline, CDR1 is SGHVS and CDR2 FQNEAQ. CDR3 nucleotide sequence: TGTGCCAGCAGCGCCGACAGGGAACAATATAGCAATCAGCCCCAGCATTTT. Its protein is CASSADREQYSNQPQHF.

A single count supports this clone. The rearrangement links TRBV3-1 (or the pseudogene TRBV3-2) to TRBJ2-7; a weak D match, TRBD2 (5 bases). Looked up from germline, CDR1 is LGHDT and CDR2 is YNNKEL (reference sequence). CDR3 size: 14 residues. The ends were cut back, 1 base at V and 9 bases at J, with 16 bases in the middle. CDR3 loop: CASSQGTTAEGQYF. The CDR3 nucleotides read TGTGCCAGCAGCCAAGGGACCACCGCCGAGGGGCAGTACTTC.

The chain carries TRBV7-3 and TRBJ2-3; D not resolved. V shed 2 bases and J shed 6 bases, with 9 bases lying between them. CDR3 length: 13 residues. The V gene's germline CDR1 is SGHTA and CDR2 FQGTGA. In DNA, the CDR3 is TGTGCCAGCAGCTTACTAGGATTGGATACGCAGTATTTT. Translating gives CASSLLGLDTQYF.

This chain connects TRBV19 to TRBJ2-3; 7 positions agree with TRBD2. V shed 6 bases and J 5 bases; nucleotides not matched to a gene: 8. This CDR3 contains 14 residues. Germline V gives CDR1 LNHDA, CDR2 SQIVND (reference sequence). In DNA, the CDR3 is TGTGCCAGTAGACCCGGGGGAGGGCGAGATACGCAGTATTTT. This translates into CASRPGGGRDTQYF.

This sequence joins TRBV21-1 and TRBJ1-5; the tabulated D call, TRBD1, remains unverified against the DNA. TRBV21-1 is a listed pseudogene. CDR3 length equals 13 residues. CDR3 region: CASRNRGEKPQHF. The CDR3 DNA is TGTGCCAGCAGGAACAGGGGCGAGAAGCCCCAGCATTTT.